A selection of T cell receptor beta chains follows, all from one sample in a study of vaccination and CD4 T cells after COVID-19. No cognate antigen is known for these TCRs. TCRdb re-called the PCR reads through MiXCR, storing one row per CDR3 protein. The sample lists 13,000 or so distinct CDR3 sequences, around two fifths occurring once. The specimen was CD4+ T cells from blood, cultured in vitro. The origin of the receptors is a human donor who had recovered from COVID-19. Each CDR3 is given with its conserved first and last residue. A D gene is named only where the DNA matches it firmly. Only some rows state a clone size, as once, few, many or a class for expanded clones.

d_gene: NA
v_gene: TRBV12-3/TRBV12-4
abundance: NA
j_gene: TRBJ1-2
CDR3nt: TGTGCCAGCACCCTAGGCGGGCCGGCCCATGGCTACACCTTC
CDR3aa: CASTLGGPAHGYTF

d_gene: NA
v_gene: TRBV6-1
abundance: NA
j_gene: TRBJ2-1
CDR3nt: TGTGCCAGCATGGGTGGGGGTCTCCGCTCCTACAATGAGCAGTTCTTC
CDR3aa: CASMGGGLRSYNEQFF

d_gene: NA
v_gene: TRBV6-1
abundance: NA
j_gene: TRBJ2-7
CDR3nt: TGTGCCAGCAGTATTAAAAACGAGCAGTACTTC
CDR3aa: CASSIKNEQYF

d_gene: TRBD1
v_gene: TRBV6-2/TRBV6-3
abundance: few
j_gene: TRBJ1-1
CDR3nt: TGTGCCAGCAGTCCCATGGGACAGGGGGCCACTGAAGCTTTCTTT
CDR3aa: CASSPMGQGATEAFF

d_gene: TRBD1
v_gene: TRBV6-1
abundance: few
j_gene: TRBJ2-6
CDR3nt: TGTGCCAGCTCGACAGGGGGCGTTATCTCTGGGGCCAACGTCCTGACTTTC
CDR3aa: CASSTGGVISGANVLTF

d_gene: TRBD2
v_gene: TRBV5-4
abundance: few
j_gene: TRBJ2-1
CDR3nt: TGTGCCAGCAGCCCAAGGACTAGCTACAATGAGCAGTTCTTC
CDR3aa: CASSPRTSYNEQFF

d_gene: NA
v_gene: TRBV7-6
abundance: NA
j_gene: TRBJ1-2
CDR3nt: TGTGCCAGCAGCTTAGACACCAATAACTATGGCTACACCTTC
CDR3aa: CASSLDTNNYGYTF

d_gene: NA
v_gene: TRBV11-2
abundance: NA
j_gene: TRBJ1-2
CDR3nt: TGTGCCAGCAGCTTAGCGAACAGGGACGGCTACACCTTC
CDR3aa: CASSLANRDGYTF

d_gene: TRBD1
v_gene: TRBV6-2/TRBV6-3
abundance: NA
j_gene: TRBJ2-7
CDR3nt: TGTGCCAGCAGGGGAACCGGGACAGGGACTACCTACGAGCAGTACTTC
CDR3aa: CASRGTGTGTTYEQYF

d_gene: TRBD2
v_gene: TRBV5-1
abundance: NA
j_gene: TRBJ2-2
CDR3nt: TGCGCCAGCAGTTCGTTAGCGGGGCCGAACACCGGGGAGCTGTTTTTT
CDR3aa: CASSSLAGPNTGELFF

d_gene: TRBD1
v_gene: TRBV11-2
abundance: NA
j_gene: TRBJ1-4
CDR3nt: TGTGCCAGCAGCCCTCCGGGACAGGGGAAGATCGGTGAAAAACTGTTTTTT
CDR3aa: CASSPPGQGKIGEKLFF

d_gene: NA
v_gene: TRBV14
abundance: NA
j_gene: TRBJ2-7
CDR3nt: TGTGCCAGCAGCCAAGATCGGGTGGGGTCGCAGTACTTC
CDR3aa: CASSQDRVGSQYF

d_gene: NA
v_gene: TRBV5-1
abundance: few
j_gene: TRBJ2-3
CDR3nt: TGCGCCAGCAGCTTGGACCTGACGACAGATACGCAGTATTTT
CDR3aa: CASSLDLTTDTQYF

d_gene: NA
v_gene: TRBV20-1
abundance: once
j_gene: TRBJ2-7
CDR3nt: TGCAGTGCTAGACAAGCGGGTCGCTCCTACGAGCAGTACTTC
CDR3aa: CSARQAGRSYEQYF

d_gene: NA
v_gene: TRBV4-3
abundance: NA
j_gene: TRBJ1-5
CDR3nt: TGCGCCAGCAGCCAAGAGGTCGGCAATCAGCCCCAGCATTTT
CDR3aa: CASSQEVGNQPQHF

d_gene: TRBD1
v_gene: TRBV7-2
abundance: NA
j_gene: TRBJ2-2
CDR3nt: TGTGCCAGCAGCTTAGCCCCGGGACAGGGAACCGGGGAGCTGTTTTTT
CDR3aa: CASSLAPGQGTGELFF

d_gene: NA
v_gene: TRBV7-2
abundance: NA
j_gene: TRBJ2-7
CDR3nt: TGTGCCAGCAGCTCCTTTGTGGACTACGAGCAGTACTTC
CDR3aa: CASSSFVDYEQYF

d_gene: TRBD1
v_gene: TRBV2
abundance: few
j_gene: TRBJ1-2
CDR3nt: TGTGCCAGCAGTCCTCAGGGGGAATTGGGTGGCTACACCTTC
CDR3aa: CASSPQGELGGYTF

d_gene: NA
v_gene: TRBV9
abundance: NA
j_gene: TRBJ1-5
CDR3nt: TGTGCCAGCAGCCCTTCCGGGACGTGGAATCAGCCCCAGCATTTT
CDR3aa: CASSPSGTWNQPQHF

d_gene: NA
v_gene: TRBV2
abundance: few
j_gene: TRBJ1-1
CDR3nt: TGTGCCAGCACCATCACAGGGAGGGTCACTGAAGCTTTCTTT
CDR3aa: CASTITGRVTEAFF

d_gene: TRBD1
v_gene: TRBV2
abundance: NA
j_gene: TRBJ2-7
CDR3nt: TGTGCCAGCAGCGCCCGATCGCCAGGGGGCGAGCAGTACTTC
CDR3aa: CASSARSPGGEQYF

d_gene: TRBD1
v_gene: TRBV12-3/TRBV12-4
abundance: NA
j_gene: TRBJ1-2
CDR3nt: TGTGCCAGCAGTTTGGGGACAGGGAGCTTCTATGGCTACACCTTC
CDR3aa: CASSLGTGSFYGYTF

d_gene: NA
v_gene: TRBV14
abundance: few
j_gene: TRBJ1-2
CDR3nt: TGTGCCAGCAGCCAAGATCTGATCCACTATGGCTACACCTTC
CDR3aa: CASSQDLIHYGYTF

d_gene: NA
v_gene: TRBV29-1
abundance: NA
j_gene: TRBJ1-3
CDR3nt: TGCAGCGCGGACATGGGAAACACCATATATTTT
CDR3aa: CSADMGNTIYF

d_gene: TRBD2
v_gene: TRBV12-5
abundance: NA
j_gene: TRBJ2-1
CDR3nt: TGTGCTAGTGGCCCCCCCCTAGCGGGGGTCTACAATGAGCAGTTCTTC
CDR3aa: CASGPPLAGVYNEQFF

d_gene: NA
v_gene: TRBV6-2/TRBV6-3
abundance: few
j_gene: TRBJ2-2
CDR3nt: TGTGCCAGCAGGAAAATCGGAGCCGGGGAGCTGTTTTTT
CDR3aa: CASRKIGAGELFF

d_gene: TRBD1
v_gene: TRBV10-3
abundance: NA
j_gene: TRBJ2-7
CDR3nt: TGTGCCATCAGTGAGTCGGCGGGACAGGGATCCTACGAGCAGTACTTC
CDR3aa: CAISESAGQGSYEQYF

d_gene: NA
v_gene: TRBV7-9
abundance: NA
j_gene: TRBJ2-4
CDR3nt: TGTGCCAGCAGCTTAGAACAGGGCCTTCAGTACTTC
CDR3aa: CASSLEQGLQYF

d_gene: NA
v_gene: TRBV20-1
abundance: NA
j_gene: TRBJ1-2
CDR3nt: TGCAGTGCTAGTTCGGGGTTAGGCGGCTACACCTTC
CDR3aa: CSASSGLGGYTF

d_gene: TRBD1
v_gene: TRBV29-1
abundance: few
j_gene: TRBJ1-2
CDR3nt: TGCAGCGCCTTGGTACAGGGGGATTATGGCTACACCTTC
CDR3aa: CSALVQGDYGYTF

d_gene: NA
v_gene: TRBV16
abundance: NA
j_gene: TRBJ1-2
CDR3nt: TGTGCCAGCAGCCACACCTCCGGTCCCTCGGGCTACACCTTC
CDR3aa: CASSHTSGPSGYTF

d_gene: NA
v_gene: TRBV6-5
abundance: few
j_gene: TRBJ1-1
CDR3nt: TGTGCCAGCAGTTCAAGGGGGGGCACTGAAGCTTTCTTT
CDR3aa: CASSSRGGTEAFF

d_gene: NA
v_gene: TRBV5-4
abundance: NA
j_gene: TRBJ2-2
CDR3nt: TGTGCCAGCAGCTTGAACACCGGGGAGCTGTTTTTT
CDR3aa: CASSLNTGELFF

d_gene: NA
v_gene: TRBV12-3/TRBV12-4
abundance: NA
j_gene: TRBJ1-1
CDR3nt: TGTGCCAGCAGTATCAGGGTGGGAGTGACTGAAGCTTTCTTT
CDR3aa: CASSIRVGVTEAFF

d_gene: NA
v_gene: TRBV18
abundance: NA
j_gene: TRBJ1-2
CDR3nt: TGTGCCAGCTCAGGGTTTGGGATGGATGGCTACACCTTC
CDR3aa: CASSGFGMDGYTF

d_gene: NA
v_gene: TRBV6-4
abundance: few
j_gene: TRBJ1-6
CDR3nt: TGTGCCAGCAGTGTGCAGGGAGGTTCACCCCTCCACTTT
CDR3aa: CASSVQGGSPLHF

d_gene: NA
v_gene: TRBV12-3/TRBV12-4
abundance: few
j_gene: TRBJ2-7
CDR3nt: TGTGCCAGCAGTTTCTGGGGCAACGAGCAGTACTTC
CDR3aa: CASSFWGNEQYF

d_gene: NA
v_gene: TRBV19
abundance: NA
j_gene: TRBJ1-2
CDR3nt: TGTGCCAGTAGTCGCCCGGGTGCCAGCTATGGCTACACCTTC
CDR3aa: CASSRPGASYGYTF

d_gene: NA
v_gene: TRBV27
abundance: few
j_gene: TRBJ1-2
CDR3nt: TGTGCCAGCAAAGAACGGGCCAAAGTCTATGGCTACACCTTC
CDR3aa: CASKERAKVYGYTF

d_gene: NA
v_gene: TRBV19
abundance: NA
j_gene: TRBJ1-2
CDR3nt: TGTGCCAGTAGACGCGGGGGGAATAGCGGCTACACCTTC
CDR3aa: CASRRGGNSGYTF

d_gene: NA
v_gene: TRBV7-2
abundance: NA
j_gene: TRBJ2-3
CDR3nt: TGTGCCAGCAGCTTAGGCGGCAGAACAGATACGCAGTATTTT
CDR3aa: CASSLGGRTDTQYF

d_gene: NA
v_gene: TRBV6-2/TRBV6-3
abundance: NA
j_gene: TRBJ2-3
CDR3nt: TGTGCCAGCAGTCGGGGTTCAGATACGCAGTATTTT
CDR3aa: CASSRGSDTQYF

d_gene: NA
v_gene: TRBV6-1
abundance: few
j_gene: TRBJ2-5
CDR3nt: TGTGCCAGCAGCCCGCCGGGGAGGGAGACCCAGTACTTC
CDR3aa: CASSPPGRETQYF

d_gene: TRBD1
v_gene: TRBV7-9
abundance: few
j_gene: TRBJ1-4
CDR3nt: TGTGCCAGCAGCTTAAGTCAAGGGGGCGATGAAAAACTGTTTTTT
CDR3aa: CASSLSQGGDEKLFF

d_gene: TRBD2
v_gene: TRBV20-1
abundance: few
j_gene: TRBJ2-4
CDR3nt: TGCAGTGTGGGGGAGCGGGGAGCCAAAAACATTCAGTACTTC
CDR3aa: CSVGERGAKNIQYF

d_gene: TRBD2
v_gene: TRBV2
abundance: NA
j_gene: TRBJ2-2
CDR3nt: TGTGCCAGCAGTGACCTAGCGGGGACCGGGGAGCTGTTTTTT
CDR3aa: CASSDLAGTGELFF

d_gene: NA
v_gene: TRBV6-1
abundance: NA
j_gene: TRBJ2-6
CDR3nt: TGTGCCAGCAGGGAAGACACGGCGGGATCTGGGGCCAACGTCCTGACTTTC
CDR3aa: CASREDTAGSGANVLTF

d_gene: NA
v_gene: TRBV7-6
abundance: few
j_gene: TRBJ1-1
CDR3nt: TGTGCCAGCAGCTCGTTTATTTTAGGACAGAAGAACACTGAAGCTTTCTTT
CDR3aa: CASSSFILGQKNTEAFF